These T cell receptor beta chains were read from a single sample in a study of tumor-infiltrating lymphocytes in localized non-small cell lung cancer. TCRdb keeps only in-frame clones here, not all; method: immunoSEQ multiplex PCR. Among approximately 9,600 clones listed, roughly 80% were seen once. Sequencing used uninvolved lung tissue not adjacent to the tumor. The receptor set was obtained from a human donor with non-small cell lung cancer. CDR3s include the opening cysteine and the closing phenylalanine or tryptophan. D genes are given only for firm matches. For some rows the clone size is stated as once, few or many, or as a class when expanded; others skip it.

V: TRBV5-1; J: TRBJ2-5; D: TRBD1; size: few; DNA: TGCGCCAGCAGACTCCAGGGGGCAGAGACCCAGTACTTC; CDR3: CASRLQGAETQYF
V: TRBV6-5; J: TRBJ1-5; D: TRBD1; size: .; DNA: TGTGCCAGCAGCCCCTGGACAGGGGATCAGCCCCAGCATTTT; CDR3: CASSPWTGDQPQHF
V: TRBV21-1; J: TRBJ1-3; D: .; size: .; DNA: TGTGCCAGCAGCAAAAGTGGGTACAGGGCTGGAAACACCATATATTTT; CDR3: CASSKSGYRAGNTIYF
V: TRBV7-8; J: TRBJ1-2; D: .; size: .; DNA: TGTGCCAGCAGCCCGTTAAGGGCAGGCGGCTACACCTTC; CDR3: CASSPLRAGGYTF
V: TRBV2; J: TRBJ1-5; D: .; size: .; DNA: TGTGCCAGCAGTTTCAGTCTGTTTAGCAATCAGCCCCAGCATTTT; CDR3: CASSFSLFSNQPQHF
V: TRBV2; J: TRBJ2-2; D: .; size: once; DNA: TGTGCCAGCAGAGGACAGATTTCCACCGGGGAGCTGTTTTTT; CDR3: CASRGQISTGELFF
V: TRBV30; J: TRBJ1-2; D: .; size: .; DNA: TGTGCCTGGATCGGGACCCCAAACTATGGCTACACCTTC; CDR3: CAWIGTPNYGYTF
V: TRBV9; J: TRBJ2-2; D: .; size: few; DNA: TGTGCCAGCAGAAGGTGGGAAAGCACCGGGGAGCTGTTTTTT; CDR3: CASRRWESTGELFF
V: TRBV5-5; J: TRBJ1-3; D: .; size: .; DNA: TGTGCCAGCAGCTTGTGGGACACAACTGGAAACACCATATATTTT; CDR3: CASSLWDTTGNTIYF
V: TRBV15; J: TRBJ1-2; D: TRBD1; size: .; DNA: TGTGCCACCAGCGCAAGGACAGGGCAAGGCTACACCTTC; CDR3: CATSARTGQGYTF